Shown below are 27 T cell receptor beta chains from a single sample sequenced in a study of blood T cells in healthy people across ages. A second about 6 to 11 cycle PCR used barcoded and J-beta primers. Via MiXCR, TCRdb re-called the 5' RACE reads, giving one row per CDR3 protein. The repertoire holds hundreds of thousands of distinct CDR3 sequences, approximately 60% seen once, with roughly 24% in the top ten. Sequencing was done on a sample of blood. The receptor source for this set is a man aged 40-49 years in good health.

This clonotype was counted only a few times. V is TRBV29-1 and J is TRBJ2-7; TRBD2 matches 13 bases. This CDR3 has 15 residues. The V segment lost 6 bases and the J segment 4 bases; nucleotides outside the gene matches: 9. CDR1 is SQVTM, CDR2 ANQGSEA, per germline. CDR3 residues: CSVLGLAGVSYEQYF. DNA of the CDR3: TGCAGCGTCCTCGGACTAGCGGGAGTTTCGTACGAGCAGTACTTC.

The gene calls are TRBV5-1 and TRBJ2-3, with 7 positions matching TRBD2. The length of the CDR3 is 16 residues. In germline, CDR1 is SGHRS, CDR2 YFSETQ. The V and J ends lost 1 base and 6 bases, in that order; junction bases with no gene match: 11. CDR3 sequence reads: CASSLSGTTNRDTQYF. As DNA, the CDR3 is TGCGCCAGCAGCTTGTCCGGGACTACAAACCGGGATACGCAGTATTTT.

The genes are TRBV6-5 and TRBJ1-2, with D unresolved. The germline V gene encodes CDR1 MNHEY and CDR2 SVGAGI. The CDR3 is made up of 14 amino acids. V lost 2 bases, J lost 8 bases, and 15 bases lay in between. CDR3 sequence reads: CASSYTPAFGGYTF. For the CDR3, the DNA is TGTGCCAGCAGTTACACACCCGCCTTTGGGGGCTACACCTTC.

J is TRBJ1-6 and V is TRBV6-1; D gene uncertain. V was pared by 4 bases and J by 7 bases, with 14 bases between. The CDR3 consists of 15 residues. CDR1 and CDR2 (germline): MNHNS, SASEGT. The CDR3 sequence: CASSVVTAMNSPLHF. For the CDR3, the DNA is TGTGCCAGCAGTGTGGTCACGGCGATGAATTCACCCCTCCACTTT.

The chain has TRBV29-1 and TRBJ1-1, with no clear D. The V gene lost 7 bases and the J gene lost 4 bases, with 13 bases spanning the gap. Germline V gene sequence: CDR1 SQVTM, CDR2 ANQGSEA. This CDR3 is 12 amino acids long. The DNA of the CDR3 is TGCAGCGCCCGCAGGTCTAGCACTGAAGCTTTCTTT. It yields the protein CSARRSSTEAFF.

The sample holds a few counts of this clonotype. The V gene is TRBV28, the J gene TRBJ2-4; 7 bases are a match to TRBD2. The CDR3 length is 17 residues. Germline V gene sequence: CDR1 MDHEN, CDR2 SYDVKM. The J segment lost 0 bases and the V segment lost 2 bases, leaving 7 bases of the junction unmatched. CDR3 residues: CASSLERDQLAKNIQYF. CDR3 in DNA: TGTGCCAGCAGTTTAGAGCGGGATCAGCTAGCCAAAAACATTCAGTACTTC.

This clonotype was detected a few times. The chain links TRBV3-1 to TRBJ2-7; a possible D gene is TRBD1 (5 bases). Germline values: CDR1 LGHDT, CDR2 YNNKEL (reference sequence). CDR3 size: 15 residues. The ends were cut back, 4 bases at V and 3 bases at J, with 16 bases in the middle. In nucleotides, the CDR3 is TGTGCCAGCAGCCCCCAAAGACAGAGCAGCTACGAGCAGTACTTC. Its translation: CASSPQRQSSYEQYF.

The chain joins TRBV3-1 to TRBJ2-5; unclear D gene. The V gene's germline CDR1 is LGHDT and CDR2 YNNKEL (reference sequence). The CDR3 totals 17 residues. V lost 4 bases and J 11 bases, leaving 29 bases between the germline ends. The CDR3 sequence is CASSRNKWIGGLNEQYF. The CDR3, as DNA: TGTGCCAGCAGCCGCAACAAATGGATAGGTGGGCTCAATGAGCAGTACTTC.

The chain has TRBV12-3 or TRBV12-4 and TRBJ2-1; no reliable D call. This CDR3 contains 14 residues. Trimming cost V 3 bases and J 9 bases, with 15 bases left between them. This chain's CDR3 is CASSFRQDGGEQFF. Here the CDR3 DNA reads TGTGCCAGCAGTTTTCGGCAAGACGGTGGTGAGCAGTTCTTC.

The CDR3 DNA is TGTGCCAGCACAGGAACAGCAAAAACTCAGACCCAGTACTTC. Residues: CASTGTAKTQTQYF. This chain links TRBV28 with TRBJ2-5; D not certain. V shed 7 bases and J shed 6 bases, with 18 bases lying between them. Germline lookup yields CDR1 MDHEN and CDR2 SYDVKM. CDR3 length: 14 amino acids.

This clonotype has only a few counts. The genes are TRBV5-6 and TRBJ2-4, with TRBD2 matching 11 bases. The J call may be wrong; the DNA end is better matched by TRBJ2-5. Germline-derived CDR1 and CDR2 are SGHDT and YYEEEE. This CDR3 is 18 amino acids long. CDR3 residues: CASSPLTSGVSFGETQYF. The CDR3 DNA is TGTGCCAGCAGCCCCCTGACTAGCGGGGTGTCTTTTGGGGAGACCCAGTACTTC.

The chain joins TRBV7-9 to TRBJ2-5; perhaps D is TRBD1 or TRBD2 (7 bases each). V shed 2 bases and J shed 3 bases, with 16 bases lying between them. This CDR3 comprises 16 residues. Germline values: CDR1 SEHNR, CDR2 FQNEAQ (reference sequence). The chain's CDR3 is CASSLKGGGGEETQYF. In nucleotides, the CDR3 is TGTGCCAGCAGCTTAAAAGGGGGCGGGGGTGAAGAGACCCAGTACTTC.

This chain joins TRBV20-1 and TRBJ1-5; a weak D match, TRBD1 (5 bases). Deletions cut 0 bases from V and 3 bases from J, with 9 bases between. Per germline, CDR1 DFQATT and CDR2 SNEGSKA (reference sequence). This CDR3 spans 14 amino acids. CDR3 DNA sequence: TGCAGTGCTAGAGATACGGGGGTCAATCAGCCCCAGCATTTT. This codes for CSARDTGVNQPQHF.

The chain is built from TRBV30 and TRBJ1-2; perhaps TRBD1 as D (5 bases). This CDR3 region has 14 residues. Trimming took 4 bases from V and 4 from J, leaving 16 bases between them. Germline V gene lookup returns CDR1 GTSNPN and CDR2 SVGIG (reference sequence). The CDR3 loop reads CAWIQGRWGYGYTF. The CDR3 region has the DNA TGTGCCTGGATCCAGGGACGGTGGGGCTATGGCTACACCTTC.

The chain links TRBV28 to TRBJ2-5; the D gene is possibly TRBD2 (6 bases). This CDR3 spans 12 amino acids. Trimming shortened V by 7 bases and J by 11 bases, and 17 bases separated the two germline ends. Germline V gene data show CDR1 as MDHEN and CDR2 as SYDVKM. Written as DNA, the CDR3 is TGTGCCAGCACCCGGGGGATGGGGGAGCAGTACTTC. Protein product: CASTRGMGEQYF.

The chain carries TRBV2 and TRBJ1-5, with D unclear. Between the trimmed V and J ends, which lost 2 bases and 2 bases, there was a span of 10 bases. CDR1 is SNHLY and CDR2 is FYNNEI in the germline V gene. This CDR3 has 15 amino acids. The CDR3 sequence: CASSEFRSGNQPQHF. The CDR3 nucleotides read TGTGCCAGCAGTGAATTTAGAAGTGGCAATCAGCCCCAGCATTTT.

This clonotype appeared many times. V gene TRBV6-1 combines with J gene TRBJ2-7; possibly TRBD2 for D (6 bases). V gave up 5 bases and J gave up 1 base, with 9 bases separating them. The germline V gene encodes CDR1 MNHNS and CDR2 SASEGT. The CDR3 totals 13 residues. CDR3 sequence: CASSSSESYEQYF. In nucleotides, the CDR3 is TGTGCCAGCAGTTCTAGCGAATCCTACGAGCAGTACTTC.

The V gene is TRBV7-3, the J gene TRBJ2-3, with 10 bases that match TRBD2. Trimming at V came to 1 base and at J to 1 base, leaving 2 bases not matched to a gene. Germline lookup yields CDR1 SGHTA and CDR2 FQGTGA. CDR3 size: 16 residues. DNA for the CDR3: TGTGCCAGCAGCTTAAGTAGCGGGAGGCGCACAGATACGCAGTATTTT. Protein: CASSLSSGRRTDTQYF.

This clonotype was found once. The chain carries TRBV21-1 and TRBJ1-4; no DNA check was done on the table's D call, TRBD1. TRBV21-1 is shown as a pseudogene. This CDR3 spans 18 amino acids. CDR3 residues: CASSGPGQGILTNEKLFF. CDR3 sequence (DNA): TGTGCCAGCAGCGGGCCGGGACAGGGGATATTAACTAATGAAAAACTGTTTTTT.

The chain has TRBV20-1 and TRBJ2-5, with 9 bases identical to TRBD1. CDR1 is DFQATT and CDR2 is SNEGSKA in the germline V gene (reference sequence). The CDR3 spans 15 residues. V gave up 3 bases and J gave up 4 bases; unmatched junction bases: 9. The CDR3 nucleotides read TGCAGTGCTAGGGTGACAGGGGGGGCGTCAGAGACCCAGTACTTC. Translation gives CSARVTGGASETQYF.

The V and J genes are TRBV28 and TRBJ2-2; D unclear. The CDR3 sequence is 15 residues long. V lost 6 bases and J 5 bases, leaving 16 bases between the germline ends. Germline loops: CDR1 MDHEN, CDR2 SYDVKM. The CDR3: CASSLRRWGTGELFF. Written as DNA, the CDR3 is TGTGCCAGCAGCTTACGGCGTTGGGGTACCGGGGAGCTGTTTTTT.

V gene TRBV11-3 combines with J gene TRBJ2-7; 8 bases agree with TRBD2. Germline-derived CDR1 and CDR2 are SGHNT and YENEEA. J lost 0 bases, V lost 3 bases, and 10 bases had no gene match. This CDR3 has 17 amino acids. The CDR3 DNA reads TGTGCCAGCAGCTTTGTAGGTAGCGGGATTCTCTCCTACGAGCAGTACTTC. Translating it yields CASSFVGSGILSYEQYF.

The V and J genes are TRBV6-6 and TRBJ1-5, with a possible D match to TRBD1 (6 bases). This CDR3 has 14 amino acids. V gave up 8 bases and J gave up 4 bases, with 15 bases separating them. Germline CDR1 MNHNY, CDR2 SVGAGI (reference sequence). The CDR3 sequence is CASRPQGENQPQHF. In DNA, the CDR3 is TGTGCCAGCCGGCCACAGGGAGAGAATCAGCCCCAGCATTTT.

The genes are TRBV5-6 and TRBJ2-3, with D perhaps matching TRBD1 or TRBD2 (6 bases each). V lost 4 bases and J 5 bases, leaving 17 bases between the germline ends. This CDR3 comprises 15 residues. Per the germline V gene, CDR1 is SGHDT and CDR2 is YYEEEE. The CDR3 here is CASSQVGGLGDTQYF. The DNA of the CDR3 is TGTGCCAGCAGCCAAGTAGGGGGGTTAGGAGATACGCAGTATTTT.

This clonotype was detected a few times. DNA for the CDR3: TGTGCCAGCAGCTTTGACAGGGGGCGCGGCTATGGCTACACCTTC. Protein sequence: CASSFDRGRGYGYTF. The rearrangement uses TRBV7-9 and TRBJ1-2; TRBD1 aligns across 10 bases. V shed 3 bases and J 4 bases; nucleotides not matched to a gene: 5. Germline CDR1 reads SEHNR; CDR2 reads FQNEAQ (reference sequence). The CDR3 has 15 residues.

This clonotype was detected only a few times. The CDR3 sequence is CASSLPGQGGDEQFF. As DNA, the CDR3 is TGTGCCAGCAGTCTACCGGGACAGGGGGGAGATGAGCAGTTCTTC. The chain has TRBV12-3 or TRBV12-4 and TRBJ2-1; 11 bases line up with TRBD1. V lost 5 bases, J lost 8 bases, and 8 bases stayed unmatched. The CDR3 extends over 15 amino acids.

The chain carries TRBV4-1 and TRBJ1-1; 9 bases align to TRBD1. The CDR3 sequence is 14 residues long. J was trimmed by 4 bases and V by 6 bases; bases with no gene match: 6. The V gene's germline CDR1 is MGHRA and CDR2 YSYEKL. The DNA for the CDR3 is TGCGCCAGCAGGATTACAGGGGGCGGCACTGAAGCTTTCTTT. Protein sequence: CASRITGGGTEAFF.